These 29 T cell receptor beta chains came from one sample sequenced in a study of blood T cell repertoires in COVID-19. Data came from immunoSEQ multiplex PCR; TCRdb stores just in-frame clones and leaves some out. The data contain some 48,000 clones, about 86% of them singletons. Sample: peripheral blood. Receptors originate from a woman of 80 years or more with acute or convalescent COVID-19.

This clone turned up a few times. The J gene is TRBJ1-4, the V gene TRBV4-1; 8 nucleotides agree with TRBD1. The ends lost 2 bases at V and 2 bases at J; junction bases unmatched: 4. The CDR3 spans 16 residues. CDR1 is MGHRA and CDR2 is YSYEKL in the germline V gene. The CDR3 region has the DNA TGCGCCAGCAGCCAAAGACAGGGGAACACTAATGAAAAACTGTTTTTT. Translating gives CASSQRQGNTNEKLFF.

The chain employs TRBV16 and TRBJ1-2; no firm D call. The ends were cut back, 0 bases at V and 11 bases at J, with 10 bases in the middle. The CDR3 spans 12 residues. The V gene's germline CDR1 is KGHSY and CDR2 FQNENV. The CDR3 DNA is TGTGCCAGCAGCCAATCTGTCGTCGGGTACACCTTC. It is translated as CASSQSVVGYTF.

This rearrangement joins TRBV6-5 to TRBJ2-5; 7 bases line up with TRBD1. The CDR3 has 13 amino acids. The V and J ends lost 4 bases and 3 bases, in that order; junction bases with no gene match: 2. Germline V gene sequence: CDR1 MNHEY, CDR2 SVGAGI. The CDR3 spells CASSLGQKETQYF. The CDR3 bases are TGTGCCAGCAGTTTGGGACAGAAAGAGACCCAGTACTTC.

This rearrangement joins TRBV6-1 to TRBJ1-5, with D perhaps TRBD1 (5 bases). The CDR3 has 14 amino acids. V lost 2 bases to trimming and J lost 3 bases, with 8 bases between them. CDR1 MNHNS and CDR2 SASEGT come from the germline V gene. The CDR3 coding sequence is TGTGCCAGCAGTGAATCAGGGATCAATCAGCCCCAGCATTTT. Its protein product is CASSESGINQPQHF.

CDR3 protein: CASSLETGALTNYGYTF. In nucleotides, the CDR3 is TGCGCCAGCAGCCTCGAGACAGGGGCCCTTACTAACTATGGCTACACCTTC. The V gene is TRBV4-1, the J gene TRBJ1-2, with 8 bases matching TRBD1. This CDR3 is 17 amino acids long. CDR1 is MGHRA and CDR2 is YSYEKL in the germline V gene. V was clipped by 4 bases and J by 0 bases; unmatched bases: 10.

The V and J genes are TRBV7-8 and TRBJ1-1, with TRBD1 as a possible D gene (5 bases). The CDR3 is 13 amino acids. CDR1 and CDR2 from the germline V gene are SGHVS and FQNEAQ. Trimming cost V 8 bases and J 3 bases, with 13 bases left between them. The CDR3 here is CASGGVRDTEAFF. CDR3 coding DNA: TGTGCCAGCGGGGGGGTCCGGGACACTGAAGCTTTCTTT. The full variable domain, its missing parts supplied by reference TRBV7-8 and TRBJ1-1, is GAGVSQSPRYKVAKRGQDVALRCDPISGHVSLFWYQQALGQGPEFLTYFQNEAQLDKSGLPSDRFFAERPEGSVSTLKIQRTQQEDSAVYLCASGGVRDTEAFFGQGTRLTVV.

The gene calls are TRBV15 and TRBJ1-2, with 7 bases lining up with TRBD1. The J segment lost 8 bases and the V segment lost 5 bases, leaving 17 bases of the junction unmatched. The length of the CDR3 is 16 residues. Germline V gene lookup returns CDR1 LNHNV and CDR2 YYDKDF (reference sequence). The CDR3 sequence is CATSLPGGSGRGGYTF. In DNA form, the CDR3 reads TGTGCCACCAGCCTCCCAGGGGGAAGCGGGCGGGGAGGCTACACCTTC.

The CDR3 sequence is CSAGSEDYTF. The CDR3, as DNA: TGCAGTGCGGGGTCCGAGGATTACACCTTC. This sequence joins TRBV29-1 and TRBJ1-2; D gene ambiguous. The CDR3 is made up of 10 amino acids. Germline CDR1 reads SQVTM; CDR2 reads ANQGSEA.

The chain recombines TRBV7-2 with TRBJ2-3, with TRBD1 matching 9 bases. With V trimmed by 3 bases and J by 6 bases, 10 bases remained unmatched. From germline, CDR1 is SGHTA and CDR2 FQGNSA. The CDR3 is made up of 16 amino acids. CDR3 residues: CASSFPGQGNGDTQYF. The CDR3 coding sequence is TGTGCCAGCAGCTTCCCGGGACAGGGTAACGGCGATACGCAGTATTTT.

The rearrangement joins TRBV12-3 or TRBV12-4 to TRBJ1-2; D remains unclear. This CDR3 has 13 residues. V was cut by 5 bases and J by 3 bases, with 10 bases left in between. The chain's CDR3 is CASSLDQDYGYTF. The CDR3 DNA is TGTGCCAGCAGTCTGGATCAGGACTATGGCTACACCTTC.

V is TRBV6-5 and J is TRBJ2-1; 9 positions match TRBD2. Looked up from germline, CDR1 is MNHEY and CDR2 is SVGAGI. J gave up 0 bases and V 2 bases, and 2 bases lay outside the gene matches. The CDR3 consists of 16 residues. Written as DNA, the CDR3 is TGTGCCAGCAGTTACGGCGGGGGGGCCTCCTACAATGAGCAGTTCTTC. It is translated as CASSYGGGASYNEQFF.

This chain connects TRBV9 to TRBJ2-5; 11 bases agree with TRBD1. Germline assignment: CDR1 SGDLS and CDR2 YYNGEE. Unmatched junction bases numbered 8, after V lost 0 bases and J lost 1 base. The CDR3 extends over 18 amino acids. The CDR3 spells CASSVGSGTGGTQETQYF. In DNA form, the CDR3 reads TGTGCCAGCAGCGTAGGTTCAGGGACAGGGGGAACCCAAGAGACCCAGTACTTC. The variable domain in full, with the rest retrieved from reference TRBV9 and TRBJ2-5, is DSGVTQTPKHLITATGQRVTLRCSPRSGDLSVYWYQQSLDQGLQFLIQYYNGEERAKGNILERFSAQQFPDLHSELNLSSLELGDSALYFCASSVGSGTGGTQETQYFGPGTRLLVL.

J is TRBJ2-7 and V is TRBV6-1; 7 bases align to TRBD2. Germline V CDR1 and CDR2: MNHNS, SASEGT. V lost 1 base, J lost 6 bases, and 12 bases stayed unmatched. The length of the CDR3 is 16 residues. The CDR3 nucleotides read TGTGCCAGCAGTGAAGGGGTCCGGGGGGTACTAAGCGAGCAGTACTTC. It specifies CASSEGVRGVLSEQYF.

CDR3 sequence (DNA): TGTGCCAGTTCGGACAGGAGCTTTTCACCCCTCCACTTT. This sequence encodes CASSDRSFSPLHF. V gene TRBV19 combines with J gene TRBJ1-6, with 7 nucleotides matching TRBD1. Germline CDR1 reads LNHDA; CDR2 reads SQIVND (reference sequence). V shed 8 bases and J 9 bases; nucleotides not matched to a gene: 7. This CDR3 has 13 residues.

The CDR3 spells CASSHQRETQYF. As DNA, the CDR3 is TGTGCCAGCAGCCACCAGCGGGAGACCCAGTACTTC. The chain couples TRBV6-2 or TRBV6-3 to TRBJ2-5, with a tentative D call TRBD2 (5 bases). CDR1 and CDR2 (germline): MNHEY, SVGEGT. Trimming cost V 6 bases and J 5 bases, with 10 bases left between them. This CDR3 has 12 amino acids.

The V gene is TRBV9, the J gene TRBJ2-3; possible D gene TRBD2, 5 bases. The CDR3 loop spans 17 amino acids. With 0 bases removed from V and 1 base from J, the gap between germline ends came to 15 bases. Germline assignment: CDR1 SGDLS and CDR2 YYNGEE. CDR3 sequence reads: CASSVVGEFIRTDTQYF. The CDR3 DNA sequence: TGTGCCAGCAGCGTAGTTGGGGAGTTTATCCGCACAGATACGCAGTATTTT.

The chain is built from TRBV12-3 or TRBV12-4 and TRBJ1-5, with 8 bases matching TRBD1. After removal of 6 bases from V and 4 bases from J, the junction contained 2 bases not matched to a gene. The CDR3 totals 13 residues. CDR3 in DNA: TGTGCCAGCAGGCGGACAGGGAATCAGCCCCAGCATTTT. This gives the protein CASRRTGNQPQHF.

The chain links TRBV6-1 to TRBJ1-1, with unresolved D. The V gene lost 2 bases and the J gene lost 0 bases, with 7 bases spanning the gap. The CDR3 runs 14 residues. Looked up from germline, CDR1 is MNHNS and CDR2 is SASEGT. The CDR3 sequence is CASSETSLNTEAFF. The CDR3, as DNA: TGTGCCAGCAGTGAAACCAGTTTGAACACTGAAGCTTTCTTT.

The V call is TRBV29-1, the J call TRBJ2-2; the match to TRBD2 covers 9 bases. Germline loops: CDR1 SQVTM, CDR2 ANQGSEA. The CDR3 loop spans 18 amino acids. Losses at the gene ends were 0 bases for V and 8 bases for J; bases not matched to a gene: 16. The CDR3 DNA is TGCAGCGTTGAAGACTCCCCTTGGGGCGGGGGGGCCCAAGGGGAGCTGTTTTTT. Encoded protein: CSVEDSPWGGGAQGELFF.

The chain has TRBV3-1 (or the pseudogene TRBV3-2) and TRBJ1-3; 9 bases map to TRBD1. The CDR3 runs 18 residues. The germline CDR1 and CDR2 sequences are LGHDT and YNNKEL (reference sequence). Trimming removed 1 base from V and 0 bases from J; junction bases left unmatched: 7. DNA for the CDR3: TGTGCCAGCAGCCAAGTCGGGACAGGGCTTAACTCTGGAAACACCATATATTTT. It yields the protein CASSQVGTGLNSGNTIYF.

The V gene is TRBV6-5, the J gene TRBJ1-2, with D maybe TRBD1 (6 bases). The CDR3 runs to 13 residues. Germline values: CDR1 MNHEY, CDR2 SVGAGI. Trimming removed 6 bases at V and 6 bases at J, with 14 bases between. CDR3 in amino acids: CASSLTGSHGYTF. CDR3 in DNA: TGTGCCAGCAGCCTCACAGGGAGTCATGGCTACACCTTC.

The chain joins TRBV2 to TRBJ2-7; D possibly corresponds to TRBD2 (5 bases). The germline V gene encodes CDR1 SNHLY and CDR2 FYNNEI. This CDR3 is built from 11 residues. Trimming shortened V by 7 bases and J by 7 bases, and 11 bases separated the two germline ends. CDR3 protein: CASKEGWEQYF. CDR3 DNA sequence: TGTGCCAGCAAAGAGGGTTGGGAGCAGTACTTC.

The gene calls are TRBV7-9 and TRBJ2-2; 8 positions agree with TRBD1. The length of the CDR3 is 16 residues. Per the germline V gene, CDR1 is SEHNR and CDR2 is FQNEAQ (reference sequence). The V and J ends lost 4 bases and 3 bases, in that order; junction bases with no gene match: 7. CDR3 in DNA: TGTGCCAGCAGCTCTAGGACAGGGCGAGACACCGGGGAGCTGTTTTTT. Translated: CASSSRTGRDTGELFF.

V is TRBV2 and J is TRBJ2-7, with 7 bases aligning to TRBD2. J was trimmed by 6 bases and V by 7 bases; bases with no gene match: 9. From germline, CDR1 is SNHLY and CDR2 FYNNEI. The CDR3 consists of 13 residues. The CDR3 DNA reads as TGTGCCAGCAACGCTGCGGGGGTAGGCGAGCAGTACTTC. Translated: CASNAAGVGEQYF.

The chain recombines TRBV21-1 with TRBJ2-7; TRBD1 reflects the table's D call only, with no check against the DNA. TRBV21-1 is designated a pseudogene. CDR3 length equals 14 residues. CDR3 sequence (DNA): TGTGCCAGCAGCTCGGAGACAGGGCCGTACGAGCAGTACTTC. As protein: CASSSETGPYEQYF.

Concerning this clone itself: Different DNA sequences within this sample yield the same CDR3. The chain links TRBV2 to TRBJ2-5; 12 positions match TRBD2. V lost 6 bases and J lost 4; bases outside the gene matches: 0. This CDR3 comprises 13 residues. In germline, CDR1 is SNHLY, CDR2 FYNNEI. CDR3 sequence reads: CASRGLAGETQYF. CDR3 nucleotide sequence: TGTGCCAGCAGGGGACTAGCGGGAGAGACCCAGTACTTC.

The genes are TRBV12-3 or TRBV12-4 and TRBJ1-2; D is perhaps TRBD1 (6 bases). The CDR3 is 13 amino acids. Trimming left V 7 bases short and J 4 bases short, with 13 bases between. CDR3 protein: CASNLQGTYGYTF. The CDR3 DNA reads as TGTGCCAGCAACCTACAGGGCACCTATGGCTACACCTTC.

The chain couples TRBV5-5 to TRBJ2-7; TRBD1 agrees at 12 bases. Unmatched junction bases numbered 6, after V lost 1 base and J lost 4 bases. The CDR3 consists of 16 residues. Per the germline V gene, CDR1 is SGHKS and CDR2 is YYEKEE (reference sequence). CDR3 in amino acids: CASSLIGTGGWYEQYF. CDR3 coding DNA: TGTGCCAGCAGCTTGATAGGGACAGGGGGCTGGTACGAGCAGTACTTC.

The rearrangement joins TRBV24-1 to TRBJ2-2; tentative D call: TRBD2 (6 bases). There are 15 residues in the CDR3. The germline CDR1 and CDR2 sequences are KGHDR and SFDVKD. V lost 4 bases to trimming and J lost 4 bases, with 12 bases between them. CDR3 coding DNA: TGTGCCACCAGTGACGCGCGGGGTTCCACCGGGGAGCTGTTTTTT. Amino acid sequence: CATSDARGSTGELFF.